Detailed here is one T cell receptor (beta chain). The CDR3 runs 14 residues. The V and J ends lost 7 bases and 3 bases respectively, with 15 bases between them. Germline CDR1 MNHEY, CDR2 SVGAGI. The source of the sample is a study of blood T cell repertoires in COVID-19. Study as a whole: From T cells, B-cell-depleted T cells, or PBMCs came the material, which was cDNA or gDNA.

Sequenced by immunoSEQ multiplex PCR; TCRdb stores in-frame clones only, minus some. The table includes about 59,000 clones, 75% to 85% detected once. The chain recombines TRBV6-5 with TRBJ1-2, with D hard to call. This clonotype was sampled from a man aged 55 to 69 with acute or convalescent COVID-19. Specimen: peripheral blood. The CDR3 coding sequence is TGTGCCAGCACCGACTCGAGAGTCCACTATGGCTACACCTTC. Protein sequence: CASTDSRVHYGYTF.